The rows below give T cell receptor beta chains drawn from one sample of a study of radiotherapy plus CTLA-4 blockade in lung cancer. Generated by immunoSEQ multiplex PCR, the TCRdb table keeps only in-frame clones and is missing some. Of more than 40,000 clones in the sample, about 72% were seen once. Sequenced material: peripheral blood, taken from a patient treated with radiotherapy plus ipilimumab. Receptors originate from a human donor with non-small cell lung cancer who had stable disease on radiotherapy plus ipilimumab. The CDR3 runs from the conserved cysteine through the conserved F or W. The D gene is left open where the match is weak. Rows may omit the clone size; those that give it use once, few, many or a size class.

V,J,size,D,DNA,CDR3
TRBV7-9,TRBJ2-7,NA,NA,TGTGCCAGCAGCTTAACTAGCTACGAGCAGTACTTC,CASSLTSYEQYF
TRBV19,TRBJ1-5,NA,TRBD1,TGTGCCAGTCGCGCCAGGGGGCATGGTCAGCCCCAGCATTTT,CASRARGHGQPQHF
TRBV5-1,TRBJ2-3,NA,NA,TGCGCCAGCAGCCAAGCTCGACTCGGCACAGATACGCAGTATTTT,CASSQARLGTDTQYF
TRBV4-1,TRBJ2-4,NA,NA,TGCGCCAGCAGCCAAGAATCCGGGTCCAAAAACATTCAGTACTTC,CASSQESGSKNIQYF
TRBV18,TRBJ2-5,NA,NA,TGTGCCAGCTCACCGGGGGGAGGACAAGAGACCCAGTACTTC,CASSPGGGQETQYF
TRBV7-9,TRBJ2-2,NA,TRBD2,TGTGCCAGCAGCTCAAGAGCGGGACTGAACACCGGGGAGCTGTTTTTT,CASSSRAGLNTGELFF
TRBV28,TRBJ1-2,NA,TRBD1,TGTGCCAGCAGTTATGGACAGGGTTATGGCTACACCTTC,CASSYGQGYGYTF
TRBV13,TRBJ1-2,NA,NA,TGTGCCCGCAGCGCGGGCCCGGGGGGGGGCTATGGCTACACCTTC,CARSAGPGGGYGYTF
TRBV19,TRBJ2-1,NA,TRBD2,TGTGCCAGTAGTCCCCGGGGACTAGCGGGGGGGCGGGAGCAGTTCTTC,CASSPRGLAGGREQFF
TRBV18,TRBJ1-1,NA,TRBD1,TGTGCCAGCTCACCACGGGATGCCAGGACAGGGGGAACTGAAGCTTTCTTT,CASSPRDARTGGTEAFF
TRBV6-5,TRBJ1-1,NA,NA,TGTGCCAGCAGTTACCAACCTGAAACGGGGGCTTTCTTT,CASSYQPETGAFF
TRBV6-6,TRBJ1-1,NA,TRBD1,TGTGCCAGCAGTTACGGGACAGTGAACACTGAAGCTTTCTTT,CASSYGTVNTEAFF
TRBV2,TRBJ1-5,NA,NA,TGTGCCAGCAGTGAAAGGGGAAGACAGGACAATCAGCCCCAGCATTTT,CASSERGRQDNQPQHF
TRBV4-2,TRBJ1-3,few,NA,TGTGCCAGCAGCCAAGCGGGGGGGATAAGCTCTGGAAACACCATATATTTT,CASSQAGGISSGNTIYF
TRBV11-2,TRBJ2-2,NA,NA,TGTGCCAGCAGCTACGACAGGGAGCTGTTTTTT,CASSYDRELFF
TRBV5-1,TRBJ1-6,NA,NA,TGCGCCAGCAGCTTGGGGCAGCCGAGCTCCTATAATTCACCCCTCCACTTT,CASSLGQPSSYNSPLHF
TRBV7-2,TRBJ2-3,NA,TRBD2,TGTGCCAGCAGCTTAGATAGGCGGGGGTCCACAGATACGCAGTATTTT,CASSLDRRGSTDTQYF
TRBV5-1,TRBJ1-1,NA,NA,TGCGCCAGCAGCGGGGCGGGCGGCATGAACACTGAAGCTTTCTTT,CASSGAGGMNTEAFF
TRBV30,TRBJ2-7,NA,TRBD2,TGTGCCTGGCGTGTGGGGGGGGGATTCTCCTACGAGCAGTACTTC,CAWRVGGGFSYEQYF
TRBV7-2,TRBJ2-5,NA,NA,TGTGCCAGCAGCTTAGGGGCTAGGGTGGAGACCCAGTACTTC,CASSLGARVETQYF
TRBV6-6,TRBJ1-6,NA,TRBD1,TGTGCCAGCAGTTACGCGGGACAGGGGGTTTCACCCCTCCACTTT,CASSYAGQGVSPLHF
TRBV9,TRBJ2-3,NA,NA,TGTGCCAGCAGCCCTACGGAAGGCGGGGACCCTTCTAGCACAGATACGCAGTATTTT,CASSPTEGGDPSSTDTQYF
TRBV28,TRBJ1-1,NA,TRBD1,TGTGCCAGCACCCTTGGACAGGACACTGAAGCTTTCTTT,CASTLGQDTEAFF
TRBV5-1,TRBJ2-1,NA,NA,TGCGCCAGCAGTCATGAGAGCAATGAGCAGTTCTTC,CASSHESNEQFF
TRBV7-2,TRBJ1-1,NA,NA,TGTGCCAGCAGCTTACCAGACAGACGGACTGAAGCTTTCTTT,CASSLPDRRTEAFF
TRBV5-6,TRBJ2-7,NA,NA,TGTGCCAGCAGCCCCCGGGACACCTCCTACGAGCAGTACTTC,CASSPRDTSYEQYF
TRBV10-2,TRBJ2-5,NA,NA,TGCGCCAGCAGTCAGAGAACTGAGACCCAGTACTTC,CASSQRTETQYF
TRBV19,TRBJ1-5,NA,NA,TGTGCCAGTAGTATCCCGGGGCAGCTGGGGATTTATAGCAATCAGCCCCAGCATTTT,CASSIPGQLGIYSNQPQHF
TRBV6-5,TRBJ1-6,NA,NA,TGTGCCAGCAGTTATGGACTCGGGAATTCACCCCTCCACTTT,CASSYGLGNSPLHF
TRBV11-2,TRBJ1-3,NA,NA,TGTGCCAGCAGCTTGCAGCTGAGCTCTGGAAACACCATATATTTT,CASSLQLSSGNTIYF
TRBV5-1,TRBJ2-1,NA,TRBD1,TGCGCCAGCAGCTCTTTGGACAGGGGAAATGAGCAGTTCTTC,CASSSLDRGNEQFF
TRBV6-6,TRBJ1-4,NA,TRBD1,TGTGCCAGCAGTCAAGGACAGGGATCTAATGAAAAACTGTTTTTT,CASSQGQGSNEKLFF